The 13 T cell receptor beta chains below all came from one sample that was sequenced in a study of blood T cell repertoires in COVID-19. TCRdb's copy holds only in-frame clones and misses some; the assay was immunoSEQ multiplex PCR. The table shows roughly 100,000 clones, with 75% to 90% occurring only once. Sequencing was performed on peripheral blood. The receptors stem from a woman in her forties or fifties with COVID-19, enrolled during active disease.

The chain is built from TRBV28 and TRBJ2-1, with 14 bases lining up with TRBD2. The CDR3 covers 16 residues. Germline V gives CDR1 MDHEN, CDR2 SYDVKM. J gave up 7 bases and V 5 bases, and 7 bases lay outside the gene matches. CDR3 coding DNA: TGTGCCAGCAGTCCGGGGACTAGCGGGGGCTCGAATGAGCAGTTCTTC. This translates into CASSPGTSGGSNEQFF.

The chain combines TRBV29-1 with TRBJ2-7; 8 nucleotides align to TRBD1. Losses at the gene ends were 6 bases for V and 3 bases for J; bases not matched to a gene: 7. The germline V gene has CDR1 SQVTM and CDR2 ANQGSEA. This CDR3 contains 13 residues. CDR3 coding DNA: TGCAGCGTGGACAAAACAGGGGGCTACGAGCAGTACTTC. It codes for CSVDKTGGYEQYF.

The chain recombines TRBV4-1 with TRBJ2-1; 12 bases match TRBD2. Germline V lookup: CDR1 MGHRA, CDR2 YSYEKL. This CDR3 spans 20 amino acids. J gave up 0 bases and V 0 bases, and 9 bases lay outside the gene matches. The CDR3 nucleotides are TGCGCCAGCAGCCAAGATTTAACTAGCGGGGGGATGAGCTCCTACAATGAGCAGTTCTTC. Residues: CASSQDLTSGGMSSYNEQFF.

The chain couples TRBV30 to TRBJ1-4, with D possibly TRBD1 on 5 matching bases. This CDR3 has 19 amino acids. Germline CDR1 reads GTSNPN; CDR2 reads SVGIG (reference sequence). V was pared by 2 bases and J by 0 bases, with 22 bases between. For the CDR3, the DNA is TGTGCCTGGAGTAGGAACAGGCAGCGCTACAGAGCAACTAATGAAAAACTGTTTTTT. Translated: CAWSRNRQRYRATNEKLFF.

The chain carries TRBV5-1 and TRBJ1-2, with D possibly TRBD1 on 6 matching bases. The CDR3 contains 14 residues. Per the germline V gene, CDR1 is SGHRS and CDR2 is YFSETQ. V shed 0 bases and J shed 7 bases, with 13 bases lying between them. In nucleotides, the CDR3 is TGCGCCAGCAGCTTGGCGGCAGGGGAGGGTGGCTACACCTTC. Amino acid sequence: CASSLAAGEGGYTF.

The chain uses TRBV18 and TRBJ2-7; 7 nucleotides align to TRBD1. V trimming: 3 bases; J trimming: 5 bases; junction bases outside the gene matches: 7. The CDR3 is made up of 14 amino acids. The germline V gene has CDR1 KGHSH and CDR2 LQKENI. The DNA of the CDR3 is TGTGCCAGCTCACCGACAGGGCCCGACAACGAGCAGTACTTC. This translates into CASSPTGPDNEQYF. Together with reference TRBV18 and TRBJ2-7, the CDR3 gives the full variable domain: NAGVMQNPRHLVRRRGQEARLRCSPMKGHSHVYWYRQLPEEGLKFMVYLQKENIIDESGMPKERFSAEFPKEGPSILRIQQVVRGDSAAYFCASSPTGPDNEQYFGPGTRLTVT.

The chain links TRBV3-1 (or the pseudogene TRBV3-2) to TRBJ2-5; D is unclear. This CDR3 is built from 11 residues. Germline CDR1 reads LGHDT; CDR2 reads YNNKEL (reference sequence). V was trimmed by 3 bases and J by 5 bases, leaving 4 bases between them. The CDR3: CASSQRETQYF. In DNA, the CDR3 is TGTGCCAGCAGCCAGAGGGAGACCCAGTACTTC.

The CDR3 sequence: CATSRGDVGELFF. CDR3 nucleotide sequence: TGTGCCACCAGTCGCGGGGACGTCGGGGAGCTGTTTTTT. V and J are TRBV24-1 and TRBJ2-2, with D possibly TRBD2 on 6 matching bases. Germline V lookup: CDR1 KGHDR, CDR2 SFDVKD. Trimming removed 6 bases from V and 7 bases from J, with 11 bases in between. The CDR3 is 13 amino acids.

The chain joins TRBV4-3 to TRBJ2-5; 7 nucleotides match TRBD2. Germline-derived CDR1 and CDR2 are LGHNA and YSLEER. The CDR3 runs 15 residues. After removal of 0 bases from V and 5 bases from J, the junction contained 6 bases not matched to a gene. CDR3 protein: CASSQDQRGGETQYF. CDR3 nucleotide sequence: TGCGCCAGCAGCCAAGATCAGCGGGGAGGCGAGACCCAGTACTTC.

This chain links TRBV7-9 with TRBJ1-2; 7 bases fit TRBD1. Germline CDR1 and CDR2: SEHNR and FQNEAQ (reference sequence). J gave up 4 bases and V 2 bases, and 13 bases lay outside the gene matches. This CDR3 is 17 amino acids long. In nucleotides, the CDR3 is TGTGCCAGCAGCTTACTTCTCGGGGGACAGAACTCCTATGGCTACACCTTC. It is translated as CASSLLLGGQNSYGYTF.

This clone was seen only once. The V call is TRBV9, the J call TRBJ2-3; 8 bases fit TRBD1. The CDR3 totals 17 residues. In germline, CDR1 is SGDLS, CDR2 YYNGEE. V dropped 4 bases and J dropped 1; count of bases not matched to a gene: 11. The CDR3 region is CASSPPGGQGGTDTQYF. CDR3 in DNA: TGTGCCAGCAGCCCCCCTGGCGGACAGGGCGGCACAGATACGCAGTATTTT.

The gene calls are TRBV11-2 and TRBJ2-2; D is ambiguous. The CDR3 extends over 15 amino acids. Per the germline V gene, CDR1 is SGHAT and CDR2 is FQNNGV. Trimming stripped 1 base from V and 1 base from J, with 7 bases between. The CDR3 DNA is TGTGCCAGCAGCTTAGGATACTTGAACACCGGGGAGCTGTTTTTT. Protein product: CASSLGYLNTGELFF.

The chain employs TRBV6-4 and TRBJ2-3, with TRBD2 matching over 12 bases. Germline lookup yields CDR1 MRHNA and CDR2 SNTAGT. The CDR3 totals 17 residues. With V trimmed by 9 bases and J by 3 bases, 13 bases remained unmatched. The CDR3 nucleotides read TGTGCCAGGGAGGGGCCTAGCGGGGGGGCCCGGACAGATACGCAGTATTTT. Translated, it gives CAREGPSGGARTDTQYF.